The entry that follows covers one T cell receptor beta chain sequence. The data were produced by immunoSEQ multiplex PCR, yet TCRdb's version contains in-frame clones alone and is incomplete. This sample yields about 1.5 million clones, of which nearly 99% are seen a single time; approximately 0.45% belongs to the top ten. This CDR3 region has 12 residues. The V gene lost 7 bases and the J gene lost 0 bases, with 6 bases spanning the gap. Germline V CDR1 and CDR2: WNHNN, SYGVQD (reference sequence). The sample belongs to a study of shared clonotypes between healthy human individuals. The sample was naive CD4+ T cells sorted from blood. Subset described: CD45RA+ positively selected. The clonotype was recovered from a man aged 30 to 39 in good health. This rearrangement joins TRBV10-1 to TRBJ1-2; no clear D. The CDR3 DNA follows: TGCGCCAGCAAACTTCCTAACTATGGCTACACCTTC. Translation gives CASKLPNYGYTF.